This T cell receptor beta chain was sequenced for a study of cytomegalovirus exposure and HLA in healthy donors. Study-level points and caveats: A later analysis showed HLA-associated TCR beta chains outstripping equally common others in clonal expansion. According to a later analysis, most TCR beta chains associated with CMV appeared HLA-restricted. As a later analysis revealed, the rate of TCR association differed by HLA locus, with DRB1 most and HLA-C fewest. V- and J-gene trimming of TCR beta was linked (in a later analysis) to a missense DCLRE1C variant.

On this clone: Antigen: not known.

Looked up from germline, CDR1 is MGHRA and CDR2 is YSYEKL. The CDR3 extends over 15 amino acids. V gave up 0 bases and J gave up 11 bases, with 14 bases separating them. PCR amplification relied on 60 Vbeta primers (plus 13 Jbeta primers). This table comes from immunoSEQ multiplex PCR, and its TCRdb copy is limited to in-frame clones, with some not included. The table for this sample gives about 60,000 clones. This rearrangement joins TRBV4-1 to TRBJ1-6; D remains unclear. The sequence came from a man aged 45 to 65 in good health and CMV-seropositive. Sequences were obtained from PBMCs. CDR3 sequence: CASSQDRRAVPPLHF. In DNA, the CDR3 is TGCGCCAGCAGCCAAGATCGGCGGGCAGTCCCACCCCTCCACTTT.